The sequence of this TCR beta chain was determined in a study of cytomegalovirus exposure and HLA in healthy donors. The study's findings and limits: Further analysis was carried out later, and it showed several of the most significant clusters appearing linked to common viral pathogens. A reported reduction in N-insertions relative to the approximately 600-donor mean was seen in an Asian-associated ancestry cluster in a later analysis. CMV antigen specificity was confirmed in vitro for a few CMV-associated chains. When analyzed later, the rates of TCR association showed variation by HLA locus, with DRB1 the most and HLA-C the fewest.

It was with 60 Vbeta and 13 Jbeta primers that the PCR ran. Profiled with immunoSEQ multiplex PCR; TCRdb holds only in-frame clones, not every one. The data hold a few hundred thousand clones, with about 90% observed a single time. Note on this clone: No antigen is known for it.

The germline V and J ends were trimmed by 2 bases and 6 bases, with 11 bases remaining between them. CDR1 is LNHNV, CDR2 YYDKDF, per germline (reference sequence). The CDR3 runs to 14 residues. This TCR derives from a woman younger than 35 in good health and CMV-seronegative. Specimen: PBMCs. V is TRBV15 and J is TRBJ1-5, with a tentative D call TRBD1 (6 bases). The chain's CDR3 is CATSRTGTAQPQHF. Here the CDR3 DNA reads TGTGCCACCAGCAGAACAGGGACCGCTCAGCCCCAGCATTTT.